This T cell receptor beta chain emerged from a study of T cells in women clearing cervical HPV infection. For the study at large: For cases, blood was sampled a median about 140 days after lesion detection, interquartile range about 90 to 200 days. General study results and limits: Richness plus V gene abundances separated cases from controls with AUC less than 0.9. CIN3+ cases had significantly higher TCR richness than controls; evenness did not differ.

Clones were read by immunoSEQ multiplex PCR, and TCRdb kept only the in-frame ones, dropping some. The sample data list around 39,000 clones. Germline values: CDR1 SQVTM, CDR2 ANQGSEA. The CDR3 sequence is 10 residues long. V lost 7 bases and J lost 3, with 6 bases in between. As to this clone: Its target is unknown. The observed sequence ends 3 residues before the CDR3 terminus, with the missing tail filled in from the germline J gene.

All donors had a single incident cervical HPV16 infection, not prevalent. The rearrangement uses TRBV29-1 and TRBJ1-1, with unresolved D. The specimen was blood buffy coat. This clonotype was sampled from a woman aged 18-70 years with a cervical HPV16 infection that either progressed to CIN3+ or cleared (not recorded which). The sequenced part of the CDR3 DNA is TGCAGCGGTAAGGACACTGAA. Encoded protein: CSGKDTE. The whole CDR3 protein is CSGKDTEAFF.